This TCR beta chain derives from a study of cytomegalovirus exposure and HLA in healthy donors. For the study at large: A prior analysis found 117 million unique TCR beta sequences from about 179 million T cells.

Amplification used 60 Vbeta primers and 13 Jbeta primers. Only in-frame clones appear in the TCRdb table, and some are missing; sequencing was by immunoSEQ multiplex PCR. The table lists 95,000 to 150,000 clones, roughly 80% of them singletons. The ends were cut back, 4 bases at V and 6 bases at J, with 13 bases in the middle. Per germline, CDR1 SGHAT and CDR2 FQNNGV. The CDR3 is made up of 13 amino acids. Sequenced input: PBMCs. This receptor was obtained from a man aged 30 to 45 in good health and CMV-seronegative. The J gene is TRBJ2-7, the V gene TRBV11-2; tentative D call: TRBD1 (5 bases). CDR3 in amino acids: CASSYAGMREQYF. CDR3 coding DNA: TGTGCCAGCAGCTACGCAGGGATGCGCGAGCAGTACTTC.